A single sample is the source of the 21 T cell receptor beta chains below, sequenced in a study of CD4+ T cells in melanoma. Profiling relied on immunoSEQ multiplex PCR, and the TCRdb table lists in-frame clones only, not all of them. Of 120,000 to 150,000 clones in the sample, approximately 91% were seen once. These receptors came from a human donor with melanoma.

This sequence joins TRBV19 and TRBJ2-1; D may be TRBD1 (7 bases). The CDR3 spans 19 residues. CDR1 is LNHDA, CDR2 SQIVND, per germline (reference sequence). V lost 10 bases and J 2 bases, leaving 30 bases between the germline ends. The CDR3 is CATAHTGASHGSAYNEQFF. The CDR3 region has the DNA TGTGCCACCGCCCATACAGGGGCCAGTCACGGGAGCGCCTACAATGAGCAGTTCTTC.

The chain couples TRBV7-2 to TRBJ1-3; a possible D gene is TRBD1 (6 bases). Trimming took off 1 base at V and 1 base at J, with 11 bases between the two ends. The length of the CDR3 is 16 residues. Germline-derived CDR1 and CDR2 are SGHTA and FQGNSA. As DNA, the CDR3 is TGTGCCAGCAGCTTAGGGGGGGCGCGATCTGGAAACACCATATATTTT. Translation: CASSLGGARSGNTIYF. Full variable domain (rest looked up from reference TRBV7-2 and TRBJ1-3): GAGVSQSPSNKVTEKGKDVELRCDPISGHTALYWYRQSLGQGLEFLIYFQGNSAPDKSGLPSDRFSAERTGGSVSTLTIQRTQQEDSAVYLCASSLGGARSGNTIYFGEGSWLTVV.

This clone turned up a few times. Written as DNA, the CDR3 is TGTGCCAGCAGCCGGACTGGGGCGCTCACCGGGGAGCTGTTTTTT. Protein: CASSRTGALTGELFF. V and J are TRBV11-3 and TRBJ2-2; D assignment may be TRBD1 or TRBD2 (5 bases each). This CDR3 spans 15 amino acids. Germline loops: CDR1 SGHNT, CDR2 YENEEA. The germline V and J ends were trimmed by 5 bases and 4 bases, with 14 bases remaining between them. The variable domain in full, with the rest retrieved from reference TRBV11-3 and TRBJ2-2, is EAGVVQSPRYKIIEKKQPVAFWCNPISGHNTLYWYLQNLGQGPELLIRYENEEAVDDSQLPKDRFSAERLKGVDSTLKIQPAELGDSAVYLCASSRTGALTGELFFGEGSRLTVL.

CDR3 amino acids: CASSLSSQGNTGELFF. As DNA, the CDR3 is TGTGCCAGCAGCTTAAGCTCACAGGGGAACACCGGGGAGCTGTTTTTT. This chain connects TRBV7-3 to TRBJ2-2; D is possibly TRBD1 (6 bases). Germline V gene lookup returns CDR1 SGHTA and CDR2 FQGTGA. With 1 base removed from V and 1 base from J, the gap between germline ends came to 10 bases. The CDR3 runs to 16 residues.

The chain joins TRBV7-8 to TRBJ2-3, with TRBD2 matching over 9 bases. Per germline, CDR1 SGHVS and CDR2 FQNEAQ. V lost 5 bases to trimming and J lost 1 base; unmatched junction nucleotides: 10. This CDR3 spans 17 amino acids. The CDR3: CASSPKLGLAGTDTQYF. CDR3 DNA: TGTGCCAGCAGCCCAAAGCTGGGACTAGCCGGCACAGATACGCAGTATTTT. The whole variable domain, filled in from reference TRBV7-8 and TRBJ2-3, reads GAGVSQSPRYKVAKRGQDVALRCDPISGHVSLFWYQQALGQGPEFLTYFQNEAQLDKSGLPSDRFFAERPEGSVSTLKIQRTQQEDSAVYLCASSPKLGLAGTDTQYFGPGTRLTVL.

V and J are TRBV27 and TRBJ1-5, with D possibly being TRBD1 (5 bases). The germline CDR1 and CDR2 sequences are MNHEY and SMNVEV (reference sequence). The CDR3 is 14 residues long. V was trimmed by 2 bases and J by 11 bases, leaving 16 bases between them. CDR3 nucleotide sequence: TGTGCCAGCAGTTTAGGTCGGGGAGAGGGGACCCAGCATTTT. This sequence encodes CASSLGRGEGTQHF.

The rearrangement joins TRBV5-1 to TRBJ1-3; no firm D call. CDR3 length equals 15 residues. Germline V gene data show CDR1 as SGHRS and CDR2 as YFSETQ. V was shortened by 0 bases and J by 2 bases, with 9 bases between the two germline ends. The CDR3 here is CASSLGPIPGNTIYF. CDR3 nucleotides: TGCGCCAGCAGCTTGGGCCCCATCCCTGGAAACACCATATATTTT.

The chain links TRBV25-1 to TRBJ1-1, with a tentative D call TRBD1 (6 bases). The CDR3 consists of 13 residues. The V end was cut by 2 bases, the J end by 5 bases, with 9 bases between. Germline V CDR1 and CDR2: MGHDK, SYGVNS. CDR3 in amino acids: CASSETGRTEAFF. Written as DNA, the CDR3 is TGTGCCAGCAGTGAAACAGGGAGGACTGAAGCTTTCTTT. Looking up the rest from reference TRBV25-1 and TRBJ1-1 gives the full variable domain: EADIYQTPRYLVIGTGKKITLECSQTMGHDKMYWYQQDPGMELHLIHYSYGVNSTEKGDLSSESTVSRIRTEHFPLTLESARPSHTSQYLCASSETGRTEAFFGQGTRLTVV.

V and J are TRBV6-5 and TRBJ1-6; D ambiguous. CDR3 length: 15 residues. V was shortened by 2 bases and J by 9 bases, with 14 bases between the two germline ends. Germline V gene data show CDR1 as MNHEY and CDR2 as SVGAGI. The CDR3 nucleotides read TGTGCCAGCAGTTACCAGGAGGGATTAGTTTCACCCCTCCACTTT. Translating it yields CASSYQEGLVSPLHF.

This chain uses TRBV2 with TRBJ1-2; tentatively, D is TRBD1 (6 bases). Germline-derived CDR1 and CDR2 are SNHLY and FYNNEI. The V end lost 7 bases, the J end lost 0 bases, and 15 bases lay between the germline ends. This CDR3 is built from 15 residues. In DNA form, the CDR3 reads TGTGCCAGCACCCAGGAGGGGGGCGCTAACTATGGCTACACCTTC. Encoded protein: CASTQEGGANYGYTF.

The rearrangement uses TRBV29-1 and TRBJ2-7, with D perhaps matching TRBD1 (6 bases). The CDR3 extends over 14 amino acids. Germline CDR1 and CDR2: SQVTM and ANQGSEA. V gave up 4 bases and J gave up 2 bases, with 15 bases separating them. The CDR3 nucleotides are TGCAGCGTTGGGGATCCCGACAGGCCCTACGAGCAGTACTTC. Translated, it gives CSVGDPDRPYEQYF.

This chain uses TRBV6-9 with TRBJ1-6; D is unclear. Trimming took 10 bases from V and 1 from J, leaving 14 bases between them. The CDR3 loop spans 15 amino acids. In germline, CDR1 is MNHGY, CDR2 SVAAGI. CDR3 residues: CATRLLGSYNSPLHF. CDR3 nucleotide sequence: TGTGCCACTCGCCTTTTGGGGTCCTATAATTCACCCCTCCACTTT.

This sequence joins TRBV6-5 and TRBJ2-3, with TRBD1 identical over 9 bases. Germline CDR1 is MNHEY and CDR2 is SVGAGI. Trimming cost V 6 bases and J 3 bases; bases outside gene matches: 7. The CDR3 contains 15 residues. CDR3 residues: CASSYRGRLTDTQYF. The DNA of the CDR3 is TGTGCCAGCAGCTACAGGGGGCGCCTGACAGATACGCAGTATTTT.

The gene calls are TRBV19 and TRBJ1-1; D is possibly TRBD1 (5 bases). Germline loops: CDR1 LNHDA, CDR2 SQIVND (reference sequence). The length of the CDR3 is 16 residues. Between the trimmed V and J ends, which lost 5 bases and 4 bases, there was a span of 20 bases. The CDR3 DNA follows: TGTGCCAGTAGTCCTCCGGGACGCCGCATGTCCACTGAAGCTTTCTTT. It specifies CASSPPGRRMSTEAFF.

For the CDR3, the DNA is TGTGCCTGGATGAGGGGCACTGAAGCTTTCTTT. It specifies CAWMRGTEAFF. This chain links TRBV30 with TRBJ1-1, with D possibly matching TRBD1 (5 bases). There are 11 residues in the CDR3. CDR1 is GTSNPN, CDR2 SVGIG, per germline (reference sequence). V was cut by 4 bases and J by 4 bases, with 7 bases left in between.

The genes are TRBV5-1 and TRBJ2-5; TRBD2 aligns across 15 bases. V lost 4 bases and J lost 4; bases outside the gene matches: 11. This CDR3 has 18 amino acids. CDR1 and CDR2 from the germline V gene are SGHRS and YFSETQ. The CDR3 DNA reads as TGCGCCAGCAGCGCCGGGACTAGCGGGGGGCCCTTTCTAGAGACCCAGTACTTC. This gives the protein CASSAGTSGGPFLETQYF.

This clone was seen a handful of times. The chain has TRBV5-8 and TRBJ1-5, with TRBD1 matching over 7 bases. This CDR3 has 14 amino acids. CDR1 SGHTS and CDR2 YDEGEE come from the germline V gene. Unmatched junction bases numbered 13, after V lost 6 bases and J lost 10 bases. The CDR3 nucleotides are TGTGCCAGCATCCGGGACAGCGAAGAAGGACCCCAGCATTTT. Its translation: CASIRDSEEGPQHF.

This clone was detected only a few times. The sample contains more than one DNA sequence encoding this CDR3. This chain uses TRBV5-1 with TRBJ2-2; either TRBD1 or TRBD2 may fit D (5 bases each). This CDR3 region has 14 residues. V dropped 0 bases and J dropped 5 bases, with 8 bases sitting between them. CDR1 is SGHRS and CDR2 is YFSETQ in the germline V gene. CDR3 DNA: TGCGCCAGCAGCTTGGGGGGGAATACCGGGGAGCTGTTTTTT. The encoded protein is CASSLGGNTGELFF.

The CDR3 is CASSGGGDSYEQYF. The CDR3 nucleotides are TGTGCCAGCAGCGGCGGCGGGGACAGCTACGAGCAGTACTTC. The V gene is TRBV11-1, the J gene TRBJ2-7; D may be TRBD1 (7 bases). This CDR3 region has 14 residues. V lost 5 bases, J lost 3 bases, and 14 bases lay in between. Germline CDR1 SGHAT, CDR2 FQDESV (reference sequence).

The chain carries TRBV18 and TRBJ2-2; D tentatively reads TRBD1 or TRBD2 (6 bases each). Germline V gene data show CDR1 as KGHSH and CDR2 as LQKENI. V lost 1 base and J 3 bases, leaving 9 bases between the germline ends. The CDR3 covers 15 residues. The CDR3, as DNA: TGTGCCAGCTCACCACGGGGGGCTGACACCGGGGAGCTGTTTTTT. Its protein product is CASSPRGADTGELFF.

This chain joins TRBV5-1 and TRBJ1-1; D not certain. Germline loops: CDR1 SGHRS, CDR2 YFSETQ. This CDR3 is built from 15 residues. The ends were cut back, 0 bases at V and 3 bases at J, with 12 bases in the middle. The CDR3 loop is CASSLVPRRDTEAFF. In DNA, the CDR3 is TGCGCCAGCAGCTTGGTCCCCCGAAGAGACACTGAAGCTTTCTTT.